This T cell receptor (beta chain) was sequenced during a study of Ad26.COV2.S vaccination and SARS-CoV-2 variants. Across the whole study: The vaccine Ad26.COV2.S was put into the muscle once, or twice with 56 days between.

Whole-study findings and limits: Recipients of vaccine and of placebo showed similar breadth of their non-spike TCR repertoires. Vaccinees showed greater spike-specific TCR breadth than placebo recipients. Substantial post-vaccination breadth of spike-specific CD8+ and CD4+ T cell responses was reported.

Germline trimming cut 10 bases from V and 1 base from J; bases unmatched to any gene: 6. CDR3 size: 13 residues. Germline V gene lookup returns CDR1 LNHDA and CDR2 SQIVND (reference sequence). Produced via immunoSEQ multiplex PCR; TCRdb's table is partial and in-frame only. Of hundreds of thousands of clones detected, around nine tenths appear once; the ten largest clones hold roughly 3.2%. Treatment denoted: some 19 received Ad26.COV2.S at low or high dose, single or two shots; five or six received placebo; per-sample allocation not given. The samples were gathered on day 63 after the first injection of vaccine or placebo. In its sample, this clone was seen once. Its target is unknown.

This clonotype was sampled from a person between 18 and 65 years old who received the Ad26.COV2.S COVID-19 vaccine or a placebo. The material was peripheral blood, obtained in a trial of Ad26.COV2.S vaccine versus placebo. The chain links TRBV19 to TRBJ1-1, with TRBD1 matching 7 bases. CDR3 protein: CAISGQPNTEAFF. CDR3 in DNA: TGTGCCATTTCGGGACAGCCGAACACTGAAGCTTTCTTT.